Below, one T cell receptor beta chain is given with its context. In the authors' methods: Using reference gene primer amplification, nucleated cell counts were estimated. Method: immunoSEQ multiplex PCR; TCRdb's copy keeps in-frame clones and lacks some. V, J and clone size were drawn from that table, and D and trimming were deduced from the DNA. The sample records under 250,000 clones, around 83% being singletons. From germline, CDR1 is GTSNPN and CDR2 SVGIG (reference sequence). CDR3 length: 14 residues. V lost 3 bases, J lost 5 bases, and 7 bases stayed unmatched. This entry comes from a study of blood T cell repertoires in COVID-19. As for the study in general: Acute and convalescent COVID-19 samples came from the United States, Italy and Spain. Sources were T cells, B-cell-depleted T cells, or PBMCs; the material itself was cDNA or gDNA.

The chain links TRBV30 to TRBJ1-1, with 9 bases that match TRBD1. The clonotype originates from a man over 45 who had recovered from COVID-19. Source material: peripheral blood. The CDR3: CAWRTLTGGTEAFF. DNA of the CDR3: TGTGCCTGGAGGACCTTGACAGGGGGGACTGAAGCTTTCTTT.